Sequencing of this TCR beta chain was carried out in a study of cytomegalovirus exposure and HLA in healthy donors. Background on the study: The same platform as the approximately 640 first-cohort repertoires was used for the 95 to 150 validation repertoires, a later analysis reported.

The CDR3 sequence is 14 residues long. Germline lookup yields CDR1 LGHNA and CDR2 YNFKEQ. J gave up 4 bases and V 6 bases, and 7 bases lay outside the gene matches. Clones were sequenced by immunoSEQ multiplex PCR, and TCRdb holds only the in-frame ones, with some missing. The sample has roughly 68,000 clones; roughly 96% are singletons. The specimen sequenced was PBMCs. The chain links TRBV4-2 to TRBJ1-1; 8 positions match TRBD1. The source is a man aged 18 to 29 in good health and CMV-seronegative. The DNA of the CDR3 is TGTGCCAGCAGTCCAGGGGGCAGGGGCACTGAAGCTTTCTTT. This encodes CASSPGGRGTEAFF.